This paragraph reports one TCR beta chain. Its cognate antigen is unknown. Other autoimmune diseases, uncontrolled infections, pregnancy and lactation each led to patient exclusion. The sample is drawn from a study of Graves' ophthalmopathy and Graves' hyperthyroidism. V lost 6 bases and J lost 4, with 10 bases in between. Per germline, CDR1 DFQATT and CDR2 SNEGSKA (reference sequence). This CDR3 comprises 12 residues. From RNA, the CDR3 regions of TCR beta chains were amplified and sequenced. After a first-round RT-PCR with HTBI primers, a second-round multiplex PCR was run. MiXCR, run by TCRdb on the multiplex PCR reads, gives a single entry per CDR3 protein. The sample carries about 700,000 distinct CDR3 sequences, about two fifths recorded once. Study results and caveats: The model achieved around 67% sensitivity and 72% to 85% specificity for ophthalmopathy progression. Also, most clonotypes expanded in the thyroid above 0.001 frequency appeared in blood. Cross-validated, the 13-signature model showed 87.88%/81.08% sensitivity/specificity, and 80%/75% in the test set.

Sequenced material: peripheral blood. The chain employs TRBV20-1 and TRBJ1-5; maybe TRBD1 (5 bases). The clonotype was recovered from an adult man with Graves' ophthalmopathy. DNA of the CDR3: TGCAGTGCCATACAGGTGAATCAGCCCCAGCATTTT. Translating gives CSAIQVNQPQHF.